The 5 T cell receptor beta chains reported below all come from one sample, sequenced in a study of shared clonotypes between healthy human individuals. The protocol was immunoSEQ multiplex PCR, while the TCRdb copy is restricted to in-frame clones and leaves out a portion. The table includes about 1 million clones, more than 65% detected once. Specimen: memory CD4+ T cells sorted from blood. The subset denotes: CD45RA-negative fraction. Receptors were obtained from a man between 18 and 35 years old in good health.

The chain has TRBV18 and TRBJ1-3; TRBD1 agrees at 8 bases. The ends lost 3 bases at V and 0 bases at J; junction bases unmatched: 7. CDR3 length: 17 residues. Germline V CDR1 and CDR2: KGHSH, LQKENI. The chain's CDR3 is CASSPADRGSSGNTIYF. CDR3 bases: TGTGCCAGCTCACCCGCCGACAGGGGAAGCTCTGGAAACACCATATATTTT.

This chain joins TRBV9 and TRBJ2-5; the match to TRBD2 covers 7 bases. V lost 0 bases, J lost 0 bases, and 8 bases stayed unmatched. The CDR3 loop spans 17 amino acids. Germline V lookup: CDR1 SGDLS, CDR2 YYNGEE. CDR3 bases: TGTGCCAGCAGCGTAGGGGCGGGAGCTACGTACCAAGAGACCCAGTACTTC. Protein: CASSVGAGATYQETQYF.

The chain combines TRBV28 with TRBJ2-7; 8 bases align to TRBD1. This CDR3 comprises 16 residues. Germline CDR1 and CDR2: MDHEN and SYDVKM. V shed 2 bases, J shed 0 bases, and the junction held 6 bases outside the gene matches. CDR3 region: CASSLAGTGGSYEQYF. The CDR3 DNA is TGTGCCAGCAGTTTAGCAGGCACAGGGGGCTCCTACGAGCAGTACTTC. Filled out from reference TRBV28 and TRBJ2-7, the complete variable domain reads DVKVTQSSRYLVKRTGEKVFLECVQDMDHENMFWYRQDPGLGLRLIYFSYDVKMKEKGDIPEGYSVSREKKERFSLILESASTNQTSMYLCASSLAGTGGSYEQYFGPGTRLTVT.

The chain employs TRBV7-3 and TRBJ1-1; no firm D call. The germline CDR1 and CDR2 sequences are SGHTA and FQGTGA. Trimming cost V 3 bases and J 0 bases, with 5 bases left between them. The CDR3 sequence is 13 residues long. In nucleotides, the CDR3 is TGTGCCAGCAGCTTTGCGGTGAACACTGAAGCTTTCTTT. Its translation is CASSFAVNTEAFF.

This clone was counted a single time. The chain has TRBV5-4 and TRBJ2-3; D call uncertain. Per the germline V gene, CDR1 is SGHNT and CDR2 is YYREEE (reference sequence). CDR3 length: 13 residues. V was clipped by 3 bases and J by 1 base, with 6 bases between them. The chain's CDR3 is CASSSDRTDTQYF. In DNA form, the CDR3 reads TGTGCCAGCAGCTCCGACCGCACAGATACGCAGTATTTT.